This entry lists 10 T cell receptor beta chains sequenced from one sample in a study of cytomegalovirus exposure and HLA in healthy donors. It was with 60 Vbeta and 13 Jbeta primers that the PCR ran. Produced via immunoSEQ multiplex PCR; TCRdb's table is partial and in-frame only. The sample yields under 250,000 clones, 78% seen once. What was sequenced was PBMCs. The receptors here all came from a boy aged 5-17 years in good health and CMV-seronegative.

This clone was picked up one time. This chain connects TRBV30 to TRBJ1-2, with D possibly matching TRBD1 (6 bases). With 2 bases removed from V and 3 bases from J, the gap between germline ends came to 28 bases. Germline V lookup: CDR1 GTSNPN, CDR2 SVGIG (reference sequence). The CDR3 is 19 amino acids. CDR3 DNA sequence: TGTGCCTGGAGTAAAACGCTTAGGAAACAGGGTTATCAGGACTATGGCTACACCTTC. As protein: CAWSKTLRKQGYQDYGYTF. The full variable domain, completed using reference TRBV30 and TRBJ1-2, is SQTIHQWPATLVQPVGSPLSLECTVEGTSNPNLYWYRQAAGRGLQLLFYSVGIGQISSEVPQNLSASRPQDRQFILSSKKLLLSDSGFYLCAWSKTLRKQGYQDYGYTFGSGTRLTVV.

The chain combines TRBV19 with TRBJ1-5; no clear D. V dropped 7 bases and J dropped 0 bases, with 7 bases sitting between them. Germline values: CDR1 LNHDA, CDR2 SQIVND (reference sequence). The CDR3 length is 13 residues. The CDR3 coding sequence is TGTGCCAGTACATCAGTTAGCAATCAGCCCCAGCATTTT. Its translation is CASTSVSNQPQHF.

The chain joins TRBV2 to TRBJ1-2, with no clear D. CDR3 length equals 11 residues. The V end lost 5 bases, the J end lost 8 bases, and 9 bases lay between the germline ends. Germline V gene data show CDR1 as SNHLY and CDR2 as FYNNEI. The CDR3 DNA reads TGTGCCAGCAGTCTAAACGGGGGCTACACCTTC. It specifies CASSLNGGYTF.

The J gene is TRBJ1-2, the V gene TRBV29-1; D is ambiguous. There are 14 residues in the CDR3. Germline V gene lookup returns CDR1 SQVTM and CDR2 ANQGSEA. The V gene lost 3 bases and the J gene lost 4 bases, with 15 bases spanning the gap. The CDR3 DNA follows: TGCAGCGTTGATAGTAGGGAAGGGAGCTATGGCTACACCTTC. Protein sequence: CSVDSREGSYGYTF.

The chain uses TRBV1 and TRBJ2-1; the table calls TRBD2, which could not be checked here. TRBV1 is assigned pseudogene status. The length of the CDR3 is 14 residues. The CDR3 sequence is CTSPEVAGGDEQFF. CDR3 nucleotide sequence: TGCACCAGCCCCGAGGTAGCGGGAGGCGATGAGCAGTTCTTC.

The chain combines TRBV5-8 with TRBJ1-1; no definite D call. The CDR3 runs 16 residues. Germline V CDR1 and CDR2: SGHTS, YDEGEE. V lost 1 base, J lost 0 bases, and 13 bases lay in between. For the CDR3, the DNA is TGTGCCAGCAGCTTGAAGAGTTGGTTTATGAACACTGAAGCTTTCTTT. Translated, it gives CASSLKSWFMNTEAFF.

CDR3 in DNA: TGTGCCAGCAGCCAAATTTTGGGGACAGGGCATTTAAGCTCCTACGAGCAGTACTTC. Amino acid sequence: CASSQILGTGHLSSYEQYF. The chain combines TRBV4-2 with TRBJ2-7, with 9 bases matching TRBD1. CDR3 length: 19 amino acids. V gave up 2 bases and J gave up 0 bases; unmatched junction bases: 14. CDR1 is LGHNA and CDR2 is YNFKEQ in the germline V gene.

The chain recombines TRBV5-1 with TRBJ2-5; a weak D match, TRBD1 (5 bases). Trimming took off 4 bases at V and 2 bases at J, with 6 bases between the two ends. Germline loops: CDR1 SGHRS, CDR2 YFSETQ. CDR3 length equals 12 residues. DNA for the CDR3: TGCGCCAGCAGCAGGGGTCAAGAGACCCAGTACTTC. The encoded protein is CASSRGQETQYF.

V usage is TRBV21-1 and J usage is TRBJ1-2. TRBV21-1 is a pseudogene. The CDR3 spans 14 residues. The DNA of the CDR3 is TGTGCCAGCATCTTAGCCGGGACTGGCTATGGCTACACCTTC. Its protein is CASILAGTGYGYTF.

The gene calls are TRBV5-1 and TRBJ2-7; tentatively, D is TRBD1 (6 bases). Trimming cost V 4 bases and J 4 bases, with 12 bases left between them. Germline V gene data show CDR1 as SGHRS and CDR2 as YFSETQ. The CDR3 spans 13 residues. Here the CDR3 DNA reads TGCGCCAGCAGCACACAGGGCCCTTACGAGCAGTACTTC. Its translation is CASSTQGPYEQYF.